This T cell receptor (beta chain) comes out of a study of T cell changes during pregnancy in multiple sclerosis. The assay was immunoSEQ multiplex PCR, and TCRdb's table has in-frame clones only and misses some. In the table there are tens of thousands of clones, 90% to 95% of which are singletons. Germline CDR1 MNHNS, CDR2 SASEGT. The ends were cut back, 5 bases at V and 0 bases at J, with 11 bases in the middle. The CDR3 loop spans 15 amino acids. V gene TRBV6-1 combines with J gene TRBJ1-5; TRBD1 might be the D (6 bases). The input for sequencing was peripheral blood, taken before pregnancy. The receptor was isolated from a female donor with multiple sclerosis, enrolled in a pregnancy study. The CDR3: CASSPGQISNQPQHF. The CDR3 DNA reads as TGTGCCAGCAGTCCCGGACAGATTAGCAATCAGCCCCAGCATTTT.